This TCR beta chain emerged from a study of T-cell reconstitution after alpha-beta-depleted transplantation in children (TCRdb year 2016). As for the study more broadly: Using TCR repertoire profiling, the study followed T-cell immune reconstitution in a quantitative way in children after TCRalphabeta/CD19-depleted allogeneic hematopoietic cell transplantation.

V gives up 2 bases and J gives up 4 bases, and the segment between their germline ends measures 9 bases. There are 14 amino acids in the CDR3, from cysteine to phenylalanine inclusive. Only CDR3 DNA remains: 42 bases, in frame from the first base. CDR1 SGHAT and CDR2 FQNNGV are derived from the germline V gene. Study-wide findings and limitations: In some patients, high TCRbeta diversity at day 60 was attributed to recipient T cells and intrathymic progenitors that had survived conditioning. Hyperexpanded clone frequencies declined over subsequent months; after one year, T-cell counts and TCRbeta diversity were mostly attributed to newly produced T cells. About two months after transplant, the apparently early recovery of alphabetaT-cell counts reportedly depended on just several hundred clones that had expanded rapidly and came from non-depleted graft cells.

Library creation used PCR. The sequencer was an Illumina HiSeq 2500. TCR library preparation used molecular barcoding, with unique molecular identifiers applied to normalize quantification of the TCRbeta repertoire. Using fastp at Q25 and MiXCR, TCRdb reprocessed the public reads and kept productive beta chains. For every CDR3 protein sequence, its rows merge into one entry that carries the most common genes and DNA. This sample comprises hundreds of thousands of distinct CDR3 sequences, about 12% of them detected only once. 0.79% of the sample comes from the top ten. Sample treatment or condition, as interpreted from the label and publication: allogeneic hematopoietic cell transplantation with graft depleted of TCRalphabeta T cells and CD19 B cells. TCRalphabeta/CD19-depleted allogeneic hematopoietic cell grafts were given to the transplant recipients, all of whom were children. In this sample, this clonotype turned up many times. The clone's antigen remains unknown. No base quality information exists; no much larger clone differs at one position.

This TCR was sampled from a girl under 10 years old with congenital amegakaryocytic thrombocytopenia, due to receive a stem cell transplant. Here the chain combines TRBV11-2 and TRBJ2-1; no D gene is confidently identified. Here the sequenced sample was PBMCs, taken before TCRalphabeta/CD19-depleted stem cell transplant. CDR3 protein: CASSLSSAYNEQFF. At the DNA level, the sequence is TGTGCCAGCAGCTTATCTTCAGCATACAATGAGCAGTTCTTC.